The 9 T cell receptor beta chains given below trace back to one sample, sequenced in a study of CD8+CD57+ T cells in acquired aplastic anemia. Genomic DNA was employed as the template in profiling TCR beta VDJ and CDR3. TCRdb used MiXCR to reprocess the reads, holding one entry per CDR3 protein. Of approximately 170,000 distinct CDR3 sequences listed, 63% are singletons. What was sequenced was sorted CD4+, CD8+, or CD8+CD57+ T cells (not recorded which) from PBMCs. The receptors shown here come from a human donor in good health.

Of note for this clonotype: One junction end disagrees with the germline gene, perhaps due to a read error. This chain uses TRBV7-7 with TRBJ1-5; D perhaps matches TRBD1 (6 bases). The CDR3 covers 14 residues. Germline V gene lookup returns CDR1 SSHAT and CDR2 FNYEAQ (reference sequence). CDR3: CASKPGTPYQPQHF. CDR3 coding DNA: TGTGCTAGCAAACCCGGGACACCCTATCAGCCCCAGCATTTT. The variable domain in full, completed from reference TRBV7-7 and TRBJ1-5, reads GAGVSQSPRYKVTKRGQDVTLRCDPISSHATLYWYQQALGQGPEFLTYFNYEAQPDKSGLPSDRFSAERPEGSISTLTIQRTEQRDSAMYRCASKPGTPYQPQHFGDGTRLSIL.

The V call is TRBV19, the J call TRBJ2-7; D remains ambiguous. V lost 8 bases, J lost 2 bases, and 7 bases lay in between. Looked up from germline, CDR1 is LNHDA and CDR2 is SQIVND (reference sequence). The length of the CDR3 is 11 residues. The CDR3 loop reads CASSGPYEQYF. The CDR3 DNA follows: TGTGCCAGTTCCGGGCCCTACGAGCAGTACTTC.

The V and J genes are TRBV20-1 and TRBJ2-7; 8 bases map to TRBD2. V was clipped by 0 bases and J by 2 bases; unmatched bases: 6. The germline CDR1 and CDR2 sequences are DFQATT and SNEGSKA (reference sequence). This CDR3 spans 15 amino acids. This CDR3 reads CSARERLANAYEQYF. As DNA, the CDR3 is TGCAGTGCTAGAGAGAGACTAGCGAACGCCTACGAGCAGTACTTC.

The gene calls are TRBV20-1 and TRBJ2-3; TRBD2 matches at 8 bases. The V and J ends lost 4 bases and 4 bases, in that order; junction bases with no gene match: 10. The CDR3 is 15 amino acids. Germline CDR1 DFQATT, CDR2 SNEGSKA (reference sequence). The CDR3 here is CSATRPGLDSDTQYF. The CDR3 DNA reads TGCAGTGCTACACGGCCGGGACTAGACTCAGATACGCAGTATTTT.

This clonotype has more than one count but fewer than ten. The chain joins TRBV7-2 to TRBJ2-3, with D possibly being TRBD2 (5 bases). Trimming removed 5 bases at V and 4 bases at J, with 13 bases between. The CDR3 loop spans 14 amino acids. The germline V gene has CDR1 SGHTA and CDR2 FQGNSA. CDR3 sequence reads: CASSLSFGADTQYF. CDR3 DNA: TGTGCCAGCAGCCTCTCCTTCGGGGCAGATACGCAGTATTTT.

This chain's CDR3 is CASSSYRDGINEAFF. The CDR3 DNA is TGTGCCAGTAGTTCATACAGGGACGGGATTAATGAAGCTTTCTTT. This chain joins TRBV19 and TRBJ1-1, with D maybe TRBD1 (6 bases). The CDR3 is made up of 15 amino acids. CDR1 and CDR2 from the germline V gene are LNHDA and SQIVND (reference sequence). The V and J ends lost 5 bases and 7 bases respectively, with 20 bases between them.

The CDR3 reads CASSGSGGWKGTDTQYF. In DNA form, the CDR3 reads TGTGCCAGCAGCGGTAGCGGGGGGTGGAAGGGGACAGATACGCAGTATTTT. The rearrangement links TRBV2 to TRBJ2-3, with TRBD2 matching over 10 bases. The CDR3 has 17 amino acids. From germline, CDR1 is SNHLY and CDR2 FYNNEI. With V trimmed by 6 bases and J by 3 bases, 12 bases remained unmatched.

Here the CDR3 reads CASRGTVRYEQYF. Written as DNA, the CDR3 is TGTGCCAGCAGGGGGACAGTGCGCTACGAGCAGTACTTC. The gene calls are TRBV25-1 and TRBJ2-7; 7 nucleotides agree with TRBD1. V lost 6 bases and J lost 3; bases outside the gene matches: 5. There are 13 residues in the CDR3. The germline CDR1 and CDR2 sequences are MGHDK and SYGVNS.

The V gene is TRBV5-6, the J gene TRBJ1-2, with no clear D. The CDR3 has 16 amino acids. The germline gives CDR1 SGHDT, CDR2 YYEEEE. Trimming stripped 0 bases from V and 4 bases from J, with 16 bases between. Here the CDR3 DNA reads TGTGCCAGCAGCTTGGACCCCGGGTCGGGCGGCTATGGCTACACCTTC. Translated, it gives CASSLDPGSGGYGYTF.